The 3 T cell receptor beta chains given below trace back to one sample, sequenced in a study of cytotoxic CD8 clonotypes in ibrutinib-treated CLL (dated by TCRdb to the early 2020s). Interpreted using the paper, the time point label stands for: about twelve months on ibrutinib. Libraries were made using the immunoSEQ multiplex PCR assay. TCRdb carries this immuneACCESS record with in-frame sequences only. Its versions omit some clonotypes, under half of them owing to an unresolved V gene in the studies checked, with the rest unexplained. This sample has around 160,000 clones in its table, and 81% of those were observed once. The ten largest make up roughly 2% of the sample. The source was PBMCs, collected after 12 months of ibrutinib treatment. Receptors originate from a human donor with chronic lymphocytic leukemia.

The J gene is TRBJ2-3, the V gene TRBV7-9; no definite D call. The CDR3 consists of 15 residues. Germline assignment: CDR1 SEHNR and CDR2 FQNEAQ (reference sequence). V dropped 3 bases and J dropped 2 bases, with 12 bases sitting between them. The CDR3 region has the DNA TGTGCCAGCAGCTTTATTCCTACCCACACAGATACGCAGTATTTT. Translating it yields CASSFIPTHTDTQYF. Complete variable domain (other parts from reference TRBV7-9 and TRBJ2-3): DTGVSQNPRHKITKRGQNVTFRCDPISEHNRLYWYRQTLGQGPEFLTYFQNEAQLEKSRLLSDRFSAERPKGSFSTLEIQRTEQGDSAMYLCASSFIPTHTDTQYFGPGTRLTVL.

The chain has TRBV4-2 and TRBJ1-5; D not certain. Per germline, CDR1 LGHNA and CDR2 YNFKEQ. There are 16 residues in the CDR3. The V end was cut by 0 bases, the J end by 0 bases, with 9 bases between. CDR3 DNA: TGTGCCAGCAGCCAAGAGAGGTCCTATAGCAATCAGCCCCAGCATTTT. Protein product: CASSQERSYSNQPQHF.

This clone was seen more than once but under ten times. This CDR3 is CSVRLAGGRRDNEQFF. DNA of the CDR3: TGCAGCGTCCGACTAGCGGGGGGGCGTCGGGACAATGAGCAGTTCTTC. V and J are TRBV29-1 and TRBJ2-1, with 14 bases fitting TRBD2. The V gene's germline CDR1 is SQVTM and CDR2 ANQGSEA. The CDR3 length is 16 residues. Trimming took 6 bases from V and 5 from J; bases not matched to a gene: 9.